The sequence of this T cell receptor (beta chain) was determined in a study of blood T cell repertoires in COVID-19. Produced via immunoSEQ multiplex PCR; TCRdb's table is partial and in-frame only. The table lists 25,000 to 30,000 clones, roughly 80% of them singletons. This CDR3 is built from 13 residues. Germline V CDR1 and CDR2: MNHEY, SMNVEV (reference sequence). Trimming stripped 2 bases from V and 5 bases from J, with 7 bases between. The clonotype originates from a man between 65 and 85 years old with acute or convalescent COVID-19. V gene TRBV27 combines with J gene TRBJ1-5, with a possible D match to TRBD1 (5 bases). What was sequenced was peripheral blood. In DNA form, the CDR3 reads TGTGCCAGCAGTTTAGACAGCGATCAGCCCCAGCATTTT. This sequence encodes CASSLDSDQPQHF.